The text below deals with one T cell receptor beta chain. The CDR3 is made up of 13 amino acids. V lost 6 bases to trimming and J lost 0 bases, with 9 bases between them. Germline V gene lookup returns CDR1 SEHNR and CDR2 FQNEAQ (reference sequence). This entry comes from a study of CD8 T cells in Susac syndrome. RNA totalling about 0.45 to 1 ug underwent reverse transcription with random hexamers. Each CDR3 protein is one row after TCRdb ran MiXCR on the immunoSEQ multiplex PCR reads. The sample has about 130,000 distinct CDR3 sequences, 90% to 95% seen once. The clonotype was recovered from a human donor in good health. The gene calls are TRBV7-9 and TRBJ2-7; no clear D gene. Sequencing used CD4+ T cells from PBMCs. CDR3 bases: TGTGCCAGCAGGCGGAGAAGCTCCTACGAGCAGTACTTC. Translating gives CASRRRSSYEQYF. The whole variable domain, remainder taken from reference TRBV7-9 and TRBJ2-7, is DTGVSQNPRHKITKRGQNVTFRCDPISEHNRLYWYRQTLGQGPEFLTYFQNEAQLEKSRLLSDRFSAERPKGSFSTLEIQRTEQGDSAMYLCASRRRSSYEQYFGPGTRLTVT.